Reported below is one TCR beta chain. Its antigen is undetermined. This sample stems from a study of post-analysis software for immune sequencing data. Germline values: CDR1 SGDLS, CDR2 YYNGEE. V was cut by 4 bases and J by 0 bases, with 13 bases left in between. This CDR3 has 15 residues. Unique molecular identifiers featured in each of the TCR beta cDNA libraries. TCRdb itself ran the PCR reads through MiXCR, one entry per CDR3 protein. Among roughly 800,000 distinct CDR3 sequences, around 46% were seen once, and the ten largest hold 4.9%. Findings and limits, study-wide: Patients showed TRBV5-6, TRBV5-1 and TRBV20-1 among five TRBV segments more frequent than in controls. Normalized Chao1 diversity was significantly lower in multiple sclerosis patients than in controls.

V is TRBV9 and J is TRBJ1-2; D might be TRBD1 (6 bases). This clonotype was obtained from a girl between 10 and 17 years old with multiple sclerosis. Material for sequencing was blood. CDR3 DNA: TGTGCCAGCAGCACCGAACAGGGTCCTAACTATGGCTACACCTTC. It translates to CASSTEQGPNYGYTF.